This paragraph covers one T cell receptor (beta chain) sequence. TCRdb's copy holds only in-frame clones and misses some; the assay was immunoSEQ multiplex PCR. The sample consists of some 78,000 clones, about 93% of them appearing once. This sample stems from a study of technical replicates of blood from a handful of donors. Losses at the gene ends were 5 bases for V and 7 bases for J; bases not matched to a gene: 4. Per germline, CDR1 SGHDN and CDR2 FVKESK. The CDR3 has 15 amino acids. The receptor's source is a human donor in good health. The gene calls are TRBV14 and TRBJ1-6; 11 bases fit TRBD1. Sequencing was carried out using T cells isolated from PBMCs. CDR3 DNA: TGTGCCAGCAGCACCGGACAGGGGGCGAATTCACCCCTCCACTTT. As protein: CASSTGQGANSPLHF. Drawing the rest from reference TRBV14 and TRBJ1-6, the complete variable domain is EAGVTQFPSHSVIEKGQTVTLRCDPISGHDNLYWYRRVMGKEIKFLLHFVKESKQDESGMPNNRFLAERTGGTYSTLKVQPAELEDSGVYFCASSTGQGANSPLHFGNGTRLTVT.